Presented here are 26 T cell receptor beta chains from one specimen sequenced in a study of cytomegalovirus exposure and HLA in healthy donors. Method: immunoSEQ multiplex PCR; TCRdb's copy keeps in-frame clones and lacks some. The sample shows approximately 150,000 clones, approximately 90% of them seen only once. Sequenced material: PBMCs. The receptors shown here come from a man younger than 35 in good health and CMV-seropositive.

J is TRBJ2-2 and V is TRBV27; 13 bases are a match to TRBD2. V gave up 2 bases and J gave up 1 base; unmatched junction bases: 4. The CDR3 has 18 residues. CDR1 is MNHEY, CDR2 SMNVEV, per germline (reference sequence). The chain's CDR3 is CASSLLGTSGVNTGELFF. As DNA, the CDR3 is TGTGCCAGCAGTTTACTTGGGACTAGCGGGGTGAACACCGGGGAGCTGTTTTTT.

This clone was counted once. The chain has TRBV30 and TRBJ1-2; TRBD1 matches 9 bases. Per germline, CDR1 GTSNPN and CDR2 SVGIG (reference sequence). Trimming at V came to 5 bases and at J to 5 bases, leaving 6 bases not matched to a gene. The CDR3 contains 13 residues. The DNA of the CDR3 is TGTGCCTGGGAGACAGGGGGAGGGTATGGCTACACCTTC. Translated: CAWETGGGYGYTF.

The gene calls are TRBV27 and TRBJ1-1; D unresolved. The germline gives CDR1 MNHEY, CDR2 SMNVEV (reference sequence). CDR3 length: 13 amino acids. V was pared by 4 bases and J by 1 base, with 7 bases between. The CDR3 protein is CASSSYKNTEAFF. CDR3 in DNA: TGTGCCAGCAGTTCTTATAAGAACACTGAAGCTTTCTTT.

The V call is TRBV5-4, the J call TRBJ2-7; TRBD2 matches 9 bases. J gave up 4 bases and V 0 bases, and 11 bases lay outside the gene matches. Germline V gene lookup returns CDR1 SGHNT and CDR2 YYREEE (reference sequence). The CDR3 has 17 amino acids. This CDR3 reads CASSLGSGSSKGYEQYF. The DNA for the CDR3 is TGTGCCAGCAGCTTGGGTAGCGGGAGTTCTAAGGGGTACGAGCAGTACTTC.

This clone occurred many times. This chain links TRBV4-1 with TRBJ2-7; maybe TRBD2 (5 bases). CDR1 and CDR2 (germline): MGHRA, YSYEKL. The CDR3 is made up of 13 amino acids. Trimming removed 8 bases at V and 5 bases at J, with 16 bases between. CDR3 sequence reads: CASSQPNGDEQYF. DNA of the CDR3: TGCGCCAGCTCCCAACCTAACGGGGACGAGCAGTACTTC.

The V and J genes are TRBV2 and TRBJ1-5; 7 bases are a match to TRBD1. The CDR3 loop spans 15 amino acids. Trimming removed 7 bases from V and 3 bases from J; junction bases left unmatched: 9. Germline V lookup: CDR1 SNHLY, CDR2 FYNNEI. The CDR3 DNA sequence: TGTGCCAGCACCCCACAGGGGTCGAACAATCAGCCCCAGCATTTT. Translated, it gives CASTPQGSNNQPQHF.

The genes are TRBV6-1 and TRBJ2-7; 10 nucleotides match TRBD1. This CDR3 spans 17 amino acids. The junction had 12 bases not matched to a gene; V was cut back by 4 bases and J by 3 bases. CDR1 and CDR2 from the germline V gene are MNHNS and SASEGT. The CDR3 DNA is TGTGCCAGCAGTGGCAGTCCGGGACAGGGGCATAGCTACGAGCAGTACTTC. Its translation is CASSGSPGQGHSYEQYF.

This chain connects TRBV7-8 to TRBJ1-1; D may be TRBD1 (6 bases). The germline gives CDR1 SGHVS, CDR2 FQNEAQ. Between the trimmed V and J ends, which lost 4 bases and 9 bases, there was a span of 12 bases. The CDR3 has 12 residues. This CDR3 is CASSWPRDKAFF. CDR3 in DNA: TGTGCCAGCAGCTGGCCCCGGGACAAAGCTTTCTTT.

The J gene is TRBJ1-4, the V gene TRBV19, with 7 bases fitting TRBD1. Germline CDR1 reads LNHDA; CDR2 reads SQIVND (reference sequence). The CDR3 loop spans 16 amino acids. With 7 bases clipped from V and 4 bases from J, the junction kept 12 bases outside the gene matches. The CDR3 DNA reads as TGTGCCAGTAAATCCCTTCAGGGGGGAAATAATGAAAAACTGTTTTTT. Translated: CASKSLQGGNNEKLFF.

The CDR3 DNA reads TGTGCCAGCAGTCGGGAGACCCAGTACTTC. As protein: CASSRETQYF. The chain is built from TRBV6-5 and TRBJ2-5; D remains unclear. V was shortened by 5 bases and J by 5 bases, with 3 bases between the two germline ends. This CDR3 has 10 amino acids. Germline CDR1 and CDR2: MNHEY and SVGAGI.

This clone was seen only once. The CDR3 loop is CASSLDSQGGGDTEAFF. CDR3 coding DNA: TGTGCCAGCAGCTTGGACAGTCAGGGAGGAGGGGACACTGAAGCTTTCTTT. The rearrangement joins TRBV5-4 to TRBJ1-1; a weak D match, TRBD1 (5 bases). Germline CDR1 and CDR2: SGHNT and YYREEE (reference sequence). This CDR3 is built from 17 residues. V was clipped by 0 bases and J by 3 bases, with 18 bases between them.

This clone was seen once. The chain joins TRBV28 to TRBJ1-2, with 7 bases aligning to TRBD1. The V gene's germline CDR1 is MDHEN and CDR2 SYDVKM. The V and J ends lost 8 bases and 5 bases, in that order; junction bases with no gene match: 8. CDR3 length: 13 amino acids. The CDR3 reads CASGQVNLYGYTF. The CDR3, as DNA: TGTGCCAGCGGACAGGTCAACCTGTATGGCTACACCTTC.

This chain joins TRBV29-1 and TRBJ2-7, with D possibly TRBD1 on 6 matching bases. The V end was cut by 7 bases, the J end by 3 bases, with 10 bases between. The CDR3 totals 11 residues. Germline assignment: CDR1 SQVTM and CDR2 ANQGSEA. In nucleotides, the CDR3 is TGCAGCGCCAGGGGCTACTACGAGCAGTACTTC. Translated, it gives CSARGYYEQYF.

This sequence joins TRBV18 and TRBJ2-7, with 8 bases identical to TRBD1. CDR1 is KGHSH, CDR2 LQKENI, per germline. The CDR3 runs to 17 residues. V shed 3 bases and J 1 base; nucleotides not matched to a gene: 11. CDR3 sequence reads: CASSPAAGTGKSYEQYF. The CDR3 DNA follows: TGTGCCAGCTCACCCGCGGCCGGGACAGGAAAATCCTACGAGCAGTACTTC.

This clone has a single count. The chain couples TRBV5-1 to TRBJ2-3, with a weak D call TRBD2 (6 bases). The CDR3 is 16 amino acids. Germline V gene data show CDR1 as SGHRS and CDR2 as YFSETQ. Trimming cost V 0 bases and J 0 bases, with 11 bases left between them. CDR3 sequence: CASSLAGRGSTDTQYF. The CDR3 DNA sequence: TGCGCCAGCAGCTTGGCCGGGCGGGGTAGCACAGATACGCAGTATTTT.

The J gene is TRBJ1-4, the V gene TRBV11-2; TRBD1 is a possible D gene (6 bases). The CDR3 has 15 residues. Between the trimmed V and J ends, which lost 2 bases and 4 bases, there was a span of 11 bases. Germline lookup yields CDR1 SGHAT and CDR2 FQNNGV. Here the CDR3 DNA reads TGTGCCAGCAGCTTATTCAGGACAGATAATGAAAAACTGTTTTTT. This translates into CASSLFRTDNEKLFF.

The table lists this clone with a count of one. The rearrangement joins TRBV5-4 to TRBJ1-2, with D tentatively TRBD1 (5 bases). CDR3 length: 16 amino acids. Germline values: CDR1 SGHNT, CDR2 YYREEE (reference sequence). The V end lost 2 bases, the J end lost 6 bases, and 20 bases lay between the germline ends. The CDR3 region has the DNA TGTGCCAGCAGCTTCACGGTCGGGACGGGGGGGAATGGCTACACCTTC. Translating gives CASSFTVGTGGNGYTF.

This clone was observed a handful of times. The rearrangement joins TRBV25-1 to TRBJ2-5, with 7 bases that match TRBD1. The CDR3 covers 14 residues. After removal of 2 bases from V and 4 bases from J, the junction contained 4 bases not matched to a gene. Germline CDR1 MGHDK, CDR2 SYGVNS. Written as DNA, the CDR3 is TGTGCCAGCAGTGAACTGCGACAGGGAGAGACCCAGTACTTC. Its protein product is CASSELRQGETQYF.

The chain is built from TRBV5-4 and TRBJ2-2, with D unclear. The CDR3 runs 14 residues. V was shortened by 0 bases and J by 5 bases, with 8 bases between the two germline ends. The germline gives CDR1 SGHNT, CDR2 YYREEE (reference sequence). The CDR3 region has the DNA TGTGCCAGCAGCTTGGCAGGTCTGACCGGGGAGCTGTTTTTT. Protein product: CASSLAGLTGELFF.

In nucleotides, the CDR3 is TGTGCCAGCAGTCGACAGGGAGTGGACACTGAAGCTTTCTTT. It yields the protein CASSRQGVDTEAFF. V usage is TRBV6-6 and J usage is TRBJ1-1; TRBD1 matches at 7 bases. Losses at the gene ends were 5 bases for V and 3 bases for J; bases not matched to a gene: 6. The germline V gene has CDR1 MNHNY and CDR2 SVGAGI (reference sequence). This CDR3 is 14 amino acids long.

This chain links TRBV9 with TRBJ2-1, with 9 bases lining up with TRBD2. The CDR3 has 16 amino acids. Germline CDR1 reads SGDLS; CDR2 reads YYNGEE. Unmatched junction bases numbered 10, after V lost 1 base and J lost 8 bases. The CDR3 DNA sequence: TGTGCCAGCAGCGTAAGTGGTAGCGGGGGAGTCCATGAGCAGTTCTTC. It is translated as CASSVSGSGGVHEQFF.

The V and J genes are TRBV18 and TRBJ1-3; D is uncertain. Germline V gene sequence: CDR1 KGHSH, CDR2 LQKENI. The CDR3 length is 12 residues. V shed 4 bases and J shed 7 bases, with 8 bases lying between them. This chain's CDR3 is CASSQTENTIYF. DNA for the CDR3: TGTGCCAGCTCACAGACGGAGAACACCATATATTTT.

This chain joins TRBV5-8 and TRBJ1-5; 10 bases agree with TRBD1. The ends lost 4 bases at V and 6 bases at J; junction bases unmatched: 7. The CDR3 is made up of 15 amino acids. Per the germline V gene, CDR1 is SGHTS and CDR2 is YDEGEE. CDR3 sequence (DNA): TGTGCCAGCAGCCCCGGGACAGGGGCTGGTCAGCCCCAGCATTTT. This codes for CASSPGTGAGQPQHF.

V usage is TRBV19 and J usage is TRBJ2-1; 10 nucleotides match TRBD2. CDR3 length equals 13 residues. V gave up 4 bases and J gave up 7 bases; unmatched junction bases: 1. Germline V gives CDR1 LNHDA, CDR2 SQIVND (reference sequence). CDR3 coding DNA: TGTGCCAGTAGTACTAGCGGGAGAAATGAGCAGTTCTTC. This codes for CASSTSGRNEQFF. Based on the CDR3 plus reference TRBV19 and TRBJ2-1, the full variable domain is DGGITQSPKYLFRKEGQNVTLSCEQNLNHDAMYWYRQDPGQGLRLIYYSQIVNDFQKGDIAEGYSVSREKKESFPLTVTSAQKNPTAFYLCASSTSGRNEQFFGPGTRLTVL.

The chain joins TRBV28 to TRBJ2-2, with D perhaps TRBD2 (5 bases). This CDR3 region has 14 residues. Germline lookup yields CDR1 MDHEN and CDR2 SYDVKM. V shed 4 bases and J shed 7 bases, with 13 bases lying between them. CDR3 loop: CASSYTEGSGELFF. CDR3 bases: TGTGCCAGCAGTTACACCGAAGGGAGCGGGGAGCTGTTTTTT.

This chain uses TRBV6-4 with TRBJ1-1; D gene unclear. Germline CDR1 and CDR2: MRHNA and SNTAGT. V lost 5 bases to trimming and J lost 1 base, with 8 bases between them. This CDR3 has 13 residues. CDR3 DNA: TGTGCCAGCAGTTTTCAGAAGAACACTGAAGCTTTCTTT. It specifies CASSFQKNTEAFF.